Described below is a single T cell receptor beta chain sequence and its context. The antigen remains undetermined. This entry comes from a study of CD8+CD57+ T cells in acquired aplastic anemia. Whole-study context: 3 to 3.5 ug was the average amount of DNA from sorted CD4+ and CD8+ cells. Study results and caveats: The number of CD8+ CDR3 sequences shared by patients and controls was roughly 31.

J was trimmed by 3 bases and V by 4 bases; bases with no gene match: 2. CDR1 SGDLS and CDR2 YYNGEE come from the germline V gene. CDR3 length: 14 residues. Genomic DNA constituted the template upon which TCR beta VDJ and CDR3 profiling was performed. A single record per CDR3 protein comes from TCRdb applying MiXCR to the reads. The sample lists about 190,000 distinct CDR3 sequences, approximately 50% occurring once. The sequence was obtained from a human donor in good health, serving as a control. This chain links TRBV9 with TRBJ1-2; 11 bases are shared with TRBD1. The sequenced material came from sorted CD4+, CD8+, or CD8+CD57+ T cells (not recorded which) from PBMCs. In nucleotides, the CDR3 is TGTGCCAGCAGCCTGGACAGGGGGCACTATGGCTACACCTTC. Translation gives CASSLDRGHYGYTF.